This entry concerns a single TCR beta chain. V was pared by 8 bases and J by 8 bases, with 15 bases between. This CDR3 region has 12 residues. CDR1 and CDR2 from the germline V gene are SNHLY and FYNNEI. Original data processing: It was from reference gene primer amplification that nucleated cell counts were estimated. The protocol was immunoSEQ multiplex PCR, while the TCRdb copy is restricted to in-frame clones and leaves out a portion. The V and J calls and clone size come from that table; D and trimming were worked out from the DNA. The data contain 250,000 to 350,000 clones, 65% to 85% of them singletons. These data come from a study of blood T cell repertoires in COVID-19. The wider study: In each case, the material was cDNA or gDNA derived from T cells, B-cell-depleted T cells, or PBMCs.

The J gene is TRBJ1-2, the V gene TRBV2; D not certain. Material: peripheral blood. This receptor was taken from a woman aged 50 to 60 with acute or convalescent COVID-19. CDR3 loop: CASGIDSNGYTF. In DNA form, the CDR3 reads TGTGCCAGCGGTATCGACTCAAACGGCTACACCTTC.